In this sample, the clone carrying this TCR beta chain turned up many times. What it binds is not known. TCRdb independently ran MiXCR on the RACE reads; one entry per CDR3 protein. This repertoire shows roughly 50,000 distinct CDR3 sequences, approximately 9.9% found once; its top ten account for roughly 17%. CDR3 size: 13 residues. Germline-derived CDR1 and CDR2 are LNHDA and SQIVND (reference sequence). V was pared by 10 bases and J by 6 bases, with 16 bases between. The sample originates from a study of human T cells and chemical hapten exposure. Time point denoted: patch test 3, about 24 weeks after DPC sensitization. Treatment meaning: therapeutic diphenylcyclopropenone sensitization with weekly scalp DPC. The study, taken as a whole, reports: High-frequency TCRs, those above 1 in 1000, stayed the same after DPC sensitization.

The sample here was whole blood, taken in connection with sensitization to the hapten diphenylcyclopropenone (DPC). V gene TRBV19 combines with J gene TRBJ1-5; D is ambiguous. This receptor was taken from a woman aged 40-49 years with alopecia areata. Some clones in this sample may be carry-over from other donors' samples. In DNA, the CDR3 is TGTGCCACCCGCGGAGGGCTCGGTCAGCCCCAGCATTTT. This sequence encodes CATRGGLGQPQHF.